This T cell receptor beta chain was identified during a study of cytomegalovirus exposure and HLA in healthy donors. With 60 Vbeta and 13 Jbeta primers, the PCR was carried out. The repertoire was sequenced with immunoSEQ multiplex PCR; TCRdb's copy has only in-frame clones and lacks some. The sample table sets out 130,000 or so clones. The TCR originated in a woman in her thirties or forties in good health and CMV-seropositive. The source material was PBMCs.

The CDR3 sequence: CASSLDRNTEAFF. CDR3 bases: TGTGCCAGCAGCTTAGACAGGAACACTGAAGCTTTCTTT. The rearrangement joins TRBV11-3 to TRBJ1-1; D gene ambiguous. The CDR3 totals 13 residues. The V end lost 0 bases, the J end lost 1 base, and 3 bases lay between the germline ends. The germline V gene encodes CDR1 SGHNT and CDR2 YENEEA.